This T cell receptor beta chain appears in the sequencing data of a study of cytomegalovirus exposure and HLA in healthy donors. Study details: HLA-typed donors were the source of approximately 80 million unique TCRs, which an early data release held. General study points: In an earlier analysis, most TCR beta V segments were productive about 90% or about 30% of the time.

In the case of this clone: Its antigen is still unknown.

Primers: 60 Vbeta forward and 13 Jbeta reverse. Sequencing used immunoSEQ multiplex PCR; TCRdb keeps in-frame clones, though not all of them. The sample contains about 160,000 clones, around 83% of which appear only once. This CDR3 is built from 14 residues. Germline-derived CDR1 and CDR2 are ENHRY and SYGVKD. V shed 7 bases and J shed 4 bases, with 13 bases lying between them. The clonotype was recovered from a man in his late teens or twenties in good health and CMV-seropositive. The sequenced sample consisted of PBMCs. This rearrangement joins TRBV10-3 to TRBJ2-2, with D maybe TRBD2 (6 bases). In DNA form, the CDR3 reads TGTGCCATCAAAGCGGAGGGTACCACCGGGGAGCTGTTTTTT. Translating it yields CAIKAEGTTGELFF.